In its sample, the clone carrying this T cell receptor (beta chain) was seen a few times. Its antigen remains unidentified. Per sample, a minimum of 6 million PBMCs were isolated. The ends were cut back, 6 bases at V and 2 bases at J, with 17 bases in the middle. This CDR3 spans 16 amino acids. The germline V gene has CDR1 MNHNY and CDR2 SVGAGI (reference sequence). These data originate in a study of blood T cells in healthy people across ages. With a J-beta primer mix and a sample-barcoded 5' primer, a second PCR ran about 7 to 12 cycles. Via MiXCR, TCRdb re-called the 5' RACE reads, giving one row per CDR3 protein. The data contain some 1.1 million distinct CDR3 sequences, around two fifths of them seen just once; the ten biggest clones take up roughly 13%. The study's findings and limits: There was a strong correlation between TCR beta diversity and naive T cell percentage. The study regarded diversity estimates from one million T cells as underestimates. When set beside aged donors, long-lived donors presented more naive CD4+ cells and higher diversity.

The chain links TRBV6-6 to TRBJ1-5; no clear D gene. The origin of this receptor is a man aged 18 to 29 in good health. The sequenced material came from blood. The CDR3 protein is CASSANGRSGNQPQHF. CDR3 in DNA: TGTGCCAGCAGCGCAAACGGACGGAGCGGCAATCAGCCCCAGCATTTT.